The next 26 T cell receptor beta chains were all read from a single sample in a study of T cell repertoires in cytomegalovirus infection. Using its own MiXCR run on the reads, TCRdb lists one record per CDR3 protein. This sample yields hundreds of thousands of distinct CDR3 sequences, of which around 30% are seen a single time; around a sixth belongs to the top ten. Antigens for these TCRs are unknown. The sample consisted of cultured PBMCs, taken from culture after CMV antigen stimulation. The origin of the receptors is a human donor in good health (CMV status not recorded). Some clones in this sample may be carry-over from other donors' samples.

This clonotype has just a few counts. The J gene is TRBJ2-3, the V gene TRBV6-8, with 11 bases matching TRBD2. Trimming removed 6 bases from V and 8 bases from J; junction bases left unmatched: 7. The CDR3 has 14 residues. Per germline, CDR1 MNHGY and CDR2 SAAAGT. The CDR3 DNA sequence: TGTGCCAGCAGATTAGCGGGGGGGGTTCGTACGCAGTATTTT. Translation gives CASRLAGGVRTQYF.

The chain employs TRBV2 and TRBJ1-6; maybe TRBD1 (5 bases). Looked up from germline, CDR1 is SNHLY and CDR2 is FYNNEI. V gave up 3 bases and J gave up 9 bases, with 9 bases separating them. This CDR3 is built from 13 residues. CDR3 region: CASSEGRVSPLHF. The CDR3 nucleotides read TGTGCCAGCAGTGAGGGCAGGGTTTCACCCCTCCACTTT.

The gene calls are TRBV7-6 and TRBJ2-3; TRBD2 matches 10 bases. V was pared by 1 base and J by 4 bases, with 8 bases of the junction left unmatched. This CDR3 is 17 amino acids long. Per the germline V gene, CDR1 is SGHVS and CDR2 is FNYEAQ. The CDR3 DNA follows: TGTGCCAGCAGCTTAGAAAGCGGGGGGGCCTTAGCAGATACGCAGTATTTT. Its translation: CASSLESGGALADTQYF.

The J gene is TRBJ2-5, the V gene TRBV11-2, with TRBD2 matching over 12 bases. This CDR3 has 17 residues. Germline V gene sequence: CDR1 SGHAT, CDR2 FQNNGV. J gave up 5 bases and V 3 bases, and 10 bases lay outside the gene matches. The CDR3 DNA reads TGTGCCAGCAGCTTGCCCCTCTCGACTAGCGGGAGTGAGACCCAGTACTTC. Its protein is CASSLPLSTSGSETQYF.

The rearrangement links TRBV7-2 to TRBJ2-4; D is uncertain. The V end was cut by 5 bases, the J end by 8 bases, with 13 bases between. The V gene's germline CDR1 is SGHTA and CDR2 FQGNSA. This CDR3 region has 13 residues. CDR3 region: CASSAGRLDIQYF. CDR3 DNA sequence: TGTGCCAGCAGCGCCGGACGTTTGGACATTCAGTACTTC.

There are a few counts of this clonotype. The V and J genes are TRBV10-2 and TRBJ2-3; D remains unclear. CDR3 length: 15 amino acids. The germline gives CDR1 WSHSY, CDR2 SAAADI. V lost 6 bases to trimming and J lost 2 bases, with 15 bases between them. The CDR3 region is CASSPDGKITDTQYF. As DNA, the CDR3 is TGCGCCAGCAGCCCGGACGGAAAAATCACAGATACGCAGTATTTT.

In this sample, this clonotype turned up many times. V gene TRBV11-1 combines with J gene TRBJ1-6, with unresolved D. This CDR3 contains 15 residues. Between the trimmed V and J ends, which lost 5 bases and 7 bases, there was a span of 15 bases. Germline CDR1 SGHAT, CDR2 FQDESV (reference sequence). The CDR3 reads CASSDTTGYNSPLHF. In DNA, the CDR3 is TGTGCCAGCAGCGACACCACTGGGTACAATTCACCCCTCCACTTT.

This clonotype was seen a few times. The rearrangement joins TRBV7-2 to TRBJ1-2, with no clear D. The CDR3 loop spans 13 amino acids. The germline gives CDR1 SGHTA, CDR2 FQGNSA. Trimming removed 5 bases at V and 4 bases at J, with 11 bases between. This chain's CDR3 is CASSRGFVYGYTF. The CDR3 DNA follows: TGTGCCAGCAGCCGTGGGTTTGTCTATGGCTACACCTTC.

The sample holds a few counts of this clonotype. The chain recombines TRBV4-2 with TRBJ1-1, with D possibly TRBD1 on 6 matching bases. This CDR3 is built from 12 residues. V dropped 3 bases and J dropped 12 bases, with 14 bases sitting between them. Germline V gene lookup returns CDR1 LGHNA and CDR2 YNFKEQ. Here the CDR3 reads CASSHEQGLTFF. The DNA of the CDR3 is TGTGCCAGCAGCCATGAACAGGGTTTGACTTTCTTT.

The chain employs TRBV4-1 and TRBJ1-5; 12 bases agree with TRBD1. CDR1 MGHRA and CDR2 YSYEKL come from the germline V gene. J was trimmed by 0 bases and V by 2 bases; bases with no gene match: 17. The CDR3 loop spans 22 amino acids. The chain's CDR3 is CASSQRISFRDRGPDSNQPQHF. CDR3 nucleotides: TGCGCCAGCAGCCAAAGGATCTCCTTCCGGGACAGGGGGCCCGATAGCAATCAGCCCCAGCATTTT.

The J gene is TRBJ2-2, the V gene TRBV15, with 7 bases fitting TRBD2. With V trimmed by 1 base and J by 4 bases, 9 bases remained unmatched. CDR1 and CDR2 (germline): LNHNV, YYDKDF (reference sequence). This CDR3 comprises 17 residues. The CDR3 DNA follows: TGTGCCACCAGCAGAGGAGGAGGGAGGGAGCTCACCGGGGAGCTGTTTTTT. Its protein product is CATSRGGGRELTGELFF.

CDR3 nucleotide sequence: TGTGCCAGCAGTTTGGGACCGGGTTTCGACGAGCAGTACTTC. Protein: CASSLGPGFDEQYF. This chain links TRBV6-5 with TRBJ2-7, with D perhaps assigned TRBD1 or TRBD2 (5 bases each). The CDR3 runs to 14 residues. Trimming removed 4 bases at V and 5 bases at J, with 15 bases between. CDR1 MNHEY and CDR2 SVGAGI come from the germline V gene.

The V and J genes are TRBV7-8 and TRBJ1-1, with D tentatively TRBD1 (5 bases). V was trimmed by 5 bases and J by 1 base, leaving 14 bases between them. Germline lookup yields CDR1 SGHVS and CDR2 FQNEAQ. CDR3 length: 15 residues. CDR3 DNA sequence: TGTGCCAGCAGCCACGGCCGGGGACCGAACACTGAAGCTTTCTTT. It codes for CASSHGRGPNTEAFF.

A few counts support this clonotype. The CDR3 loop is CASSIIGPTETQYF. CDR3 DNA: TGTGCCAGTAGTATCATCGGGCCGACGGAGACCCAGTACTTC. V gene TRBV19 combines with J gene TRBJ2-5; unclear D gene. Trimming cost V 3 bases and J 5 bases, with 13 bases left between them. CDR1 is LNHDA, CDR2 SQIVND, per germline (reference sequence). The length of the CDR3 is 14 residues.

This clonotype has a handful of counts. J is TRBJ1-2 and V is TRBV4-1; 9 bases agree with TRBD1. The trim removed 1 base at V and 6 bases at J, leaving 6 bases unmatched. The CDR3 has 15 amino acids. Germline CDR1 is MGHRA and CDR2 is YSYEKL. In DNA form, the CDR3 reads TGCGCCAGCAGCCAAGGCGGGAGGACAGGGGATGGCTACACCTTC. Translation gives CASSQGGRTGDGYTF.

This clonotype was counted many times. The gene calls are TRBV7-2 and TRBJ1-2; D is ambiguous. Trimming removed 5 bases at V and 0 bases at J, with 10 bases between. The germline CDR1 and CDR2 sequences are SGHTA and FQGNSA. The CDR3 covers 14 residues. The CDR3 protein is CASSQGTTNYGYTF. CDR3 DNA: TGTGCCAGCAGCCAAGGAACTACTAACTATGGCTACACCTTC.

This clonotype was observed a few times. J is TRBJ2-1 and V is TRBV12-3 or TRBV12-4, with TRBD2 matching over 11 bases. This CDR3 comprises 15 residues. J was trimmed by 4 bases and V by 5 bases; bases with no gene match: 4. As DNA, the CDR3 is TGTGCCAGCAGTATCCCTAGCGGGAGGTACAATGAGCAGTTCTTC. This gives the protein CASSIPSGRYNEQFF.

This clonotype was picked up a small number of times. The chain is built from TRBV19 and TRBJ2-6, with a possible D match to TRBD1 (5 bases). The CDR3 length is 16 residues. Per germline, CDR1 LNHDA and CDR2 SQIVND (reference sequence). V shed 6 bases and J shed 0 bases, with 12 bases lying between them. The CDR3 bases are TGTGCCAGTAGCCGACAGCTTAGCTCTGGGGCCAACGTCCTGACTTTC. Amino acid sequence: CASSRQLSSGANVLTF.

This clonotype was seen ten or more times. The chain has TRBV7-8 and TRBJ1-2, with TRBD1 as a possible D gene (5 bases). Germline CDR1 is SGHVS and CDR2 is FQNEAQ. V was cut by 7 bases and J by 4 bases, with 13 bases left in between. This CDR3 has 13 amino acids. The chain's CDR3 is CASTTGLSYGYTF. The CDR3 nucleotides read TGTGCCAGCACCACGGGACTCTCCTATGGCTACACCTTC.

The chain recombines TRBV24-1 with TRBJ2-1, with D unresolved. CDR3 length: 13 residues. V dropped 9 bases and J dropped 1 base, with 9 bases sitting between them. CDR1 is KGHDR, CDR2 SFDVKD, per germline. Here the CDR3 reads CATGPASYNEQFF. The CDR3 DNA reads TGTGCCACCGGCCCCGCTTCCTACAATGAGCAGTTCTTC.

This chain joins TRBV6-2 or TRBV6-3 and TRBJ2-7, with D possibly TRBD1 on 5 matching bases. V was clipped by 0 bases and J by 6 bases, with 15 bases between them. The germline V gene has CDR1 MNHEY and CDR2 SVGEGT. The CDR3 extends over 15 amino acids. CDR3 DNA: TGTGCCAGCAGTTACTCTCTTCAGGGATCTAGCGAGCAGTACTTC. It encodes CASSYSLQGSSEQYF.

The chain joins TRBV7-8 to TRBJ1-4; maybe TRBD1 (5 bases). This CDR3 region has 14 residues. V dropped 5 bases and J dropped 4 bases, with 11 bases sitting between them. Looked up from germline, CDR1 is SGHVS and CDR2 is FQNEAQ. The CDR3 DNA reads TGTGCCAGCAGCCGCCGCAGGGATAATGAAAAACTGTTTTTT. Translating gives CASSRRRDNEKLFF.

In this sample, this clonotype turned up a few times. This sequence joins TRBV5-4 and TRBJ2-5; the match to TRBD2 covers 10 bases. CDR3 length: 15 residues. Germline lookup yields CDR1 SGHNT and CDR2 YYREEE (reference sequence). Losses at the gene ends were 4 bases for V and 5 bases for J; bases not matched to a gene: 8. Here the CDR3 reads CASSDKRGGRETQYF. Written as DNA, the CDR3 is TGTGCCAGCAGCGACAAGCGGGGGGGCCGGGAGACCCAGTACTTC.

This clonotype has a count of ten or more. This chain connects TRBV7-6 to TRBJ2-2, with TRBD2 matching 11 bases. Germline loops: CDR1 SGHVS, CDR2 FNYEAQ. After removal of 11 bases from V and 4 bases from J, the junction contained 6 bases not matched to a gene. The CDR3 spans 14 residues. The CDR3 DNA sequence: TGTGCCGGTTCCGGGACTAGCGGCACCGGGGAGCTGTTTTTT. Its translation is CAGSGTSGTGELFF.

This clonotype occurred a few times. This chain joins TRBV6-2 or TRBV6-3 and TRBJ2-7, with 8 bases matching TRBD2. In germline, CDR1 is MNHEY, CDR2 SVGEGT. This CDR3 is 16 amino acids long. Losses at the gene ends were 6 bases for V and 1 base for J; bases not matched to a gene: 11. In nucleotides, the CDR3 is TGTGCCAGCAGCCAAGTGGGACTAGGGGTTTCCTACGAGCAGTACTTC. Translation: CASSQVGLGVSYEQYF.

This clonotype showed up just a few times. The V and J genes are TRBV24-1 and TRBJ2-3; unclear D gene. Trimming shortened V by 1 base and J by 12 bases, and 13 bases separated the two germline ends. This CDR3 spans 13 amino acids. Germline V lookup: CDR1 KGHDR, CDR2 SFDVKD. This chain's CDR3 is CATSDFRRERQYF. CDR3 coding DNA: TGTGCCACCAGTGATTTTAGAAGGGAACGACAGTATTTT.